This T cell receptor beta chain was captured in a study of CD8 T cells in Susac syndrome. Study summary: Patients with Susac syndrome who were sequenced included roughly 6 with active disease and roughly eight in remission.

On this clonotype itself: Its target is unknown.

Reverse transcription of roughly 0.5 to 1 ug RNA used random hexamers. With immunoSEQ multiplex PCR, TCR beta CDR3 was amplified across 54 Vbeta and 13 Jbeta. TCRdb called the immunoSEQ multiplex PCR reads again in MiXCR, with one record for every CDR3 protein. This table holds approximately 190,000 distinct CDR3 sequences, around 95% found once. General observations from the study: The study identified about sixteen and five Susac-specific public clones in total CD8+ and CD8+ TEMRA repertoires.

Germline CDR1 SGDLS, CDR2 YYNGEE. V was pared by 1 base and J by 6 bases, with 7 bases of the junction left unmatched. The CDR3 has 15 residues. The TCR originated in a human donor with Susac syndrome. J is TRBJ1-2 and V is TRBV9, with 9 bases that match TRBD1. The sequenced material came from CD8+ T cells from PBMCs. CDR3 residues: CASSVSPGTGHGYTF. The CDR3 DNA reads TGTGCCAGCAGCGTATCACCCGGGACAGGGCATGGCTACACCTTC.